This section outlines one TCR beta chain sequence together with its context. CDR3 length: 15 amino acids. The V gene lost 4 bases and the J gene lost 1 base, with 14 bases spanning the gap. Germline values: CDR1 SGHDT, CDR2 YYEEEE. Measured with immunoSEQ multiplex PCR; TCRdb has only the in-frame clones, and not every one. The sample includes tens of thousands of clones, 89% seen only once; the top ten take around 5%. The data were obtained in a study of blood T cell repertoires in COVID-19. The clonotype originates from a woman aged 50 to 60 with active COVID-19. The sequenced sample was peripheral blood. This chain joins TRBV5-6 and TRBJ2-5; D is perhaps TRBD2 (6 bases). As DNA, the CDR3 is TGTGCCAGCAGCGTGTCCGGGACTTTCCAAGAGACCCAGTACTTC. Protein: CASSVSGTFQETQYF.